These 23 T cell receptor beta chains share one sample of origin, sequenced in a study of T cell changes during pregnancy in multiple sclerosis. TCRdb's copy holds only in-frame clones and misses some; the assay was immunoSEQ multiplex PCR. The sample includes 25,000 to 35,000 clones, over 80% of them seen just once. Sequenced material: CD8+ T cells from peripheral blood mononuclear cells, taken in the first trimester of pregnancy. All receptors come from a female donor with multiple sclerosis, enrolled in a pregnancy study.

Judged by abundance, this clone is medium-sized. This chain links TRBV5-1 with TRBJ2-7; D is undetermined. V lost 0 bases and J 5 bases, leaving 3 bases between the germline ends. This CDR3 has 11 amino acids. Germline V gives CDR1 SGHRS, CDR2 YFSETQ. The chain's CDR3 is CASSLANEQYF. The CDR3 DNA is TGCGCCAGCAGCTTGGCCAACGAGCAGTACTTC.

The rearrangement joins TRBV7-8 to TRBJ2-3; TRBD1 might be the D (5 bases). Germline loops: CDR1 SGHVS, CDR2 FQNEAQ. V was cut by 1 base and J by 4 bases, with 12 bases left in between. The CDR3 is made up of 15 amino acids. In DNA, the CDR3 is TGTGCCAGCAGCTTAGAACAGGACGTCGCAGATACGCAGTATTTT. It is translated as CASSLEQDVADTQYF.

The gene calls are TRBV6-6 and TRBJ2-7; TRBD1 agrees at 7 bases. Germline CDR1 reads MNHNY; CDR2 reads SVGAGI (reference sequence). V shed 0 bases and J 2 bases; nucleotides not matched to a gene: 4. The length of the CDR3 is 15 residues. DNA of the CDR3: TGTGCCAGCAGTTACTCGAGCCAGGGGGCCTACGAGCAGTACTTC. Translated: CASSYSSQGAYEQYF.

The rearrangement uses TRBV5-4 and TRBJ2-5, with 10 bases identical to TRBD1. Germline loops: CDR1 SGHNT, CDR2 YYREEE (reference sequence). The CDR3 loop spans 16 amino acids. V dropped 4 bases and J dropped 0; count of bases not matched to a gene: 6. The chain's CDR3 is CASSRGGQGDQETQYF. The CDR3 coding sequence is TGTGCCAGCAGCCGTGGCGGACAGGGGGACCAAGAGACCCAGTACTTC.

The chain carries TRBV19 and TRBJ1-1; tentative D call: TRBD1 (6 bases). The germline CDR1 and CDR2 sequences are LNHDA and SQIVND (reference sequence). The CDR3 loop spans 14 amino acids. Trimming took 3 bases from V and 6 from J, leaving 14 bases between them. CDR3 nucleotide sequence: TGTGCCAGTAGTATTGAGGGGGATTTGGCTGAAGCTTTCTTT. Protein product: CASSIEGDLAEAFF.

The V call is TRBV6-5, the J call TRBJ2-1; 8 bases line up with TRBD2. Germline V CDR1 and CDR2: MNHEY, SVGAGI. The J segment lost 8 bases and the V segment lost 6 bases, leaving 12 bases of the junction unmatched. This CDR3 has 15 residues. Here the CDR3 reads CASSPASGRVDEQFF. The CDR3 DNA sequence: TGTGCCAGCAGCCCGGCTAGCGGGCGGGTCGATGAGCAGTTCTTC.

The rearrangement uses TRBV14 and TRBJ2-5; D is possibly TRBD1 (5 bases). This CDR3 has 15 amino acids. Trimming removed 4 bases at V and 2 bases at J, with 14 bases between. From germline, CDR1 is SGHDN and CDR2 FVKESK. The CDR3: CASSPFQGPQETQYF. CDR3 in DNA: TGTGCCAGCAGCCCCTTTCAGGGTCCACAAGAGACCCAGTACTTC.

V is TRBV6-6 and J is TRBJ2-7; TRBD1 aligns across 12 bases. The trim removed 4 bases at V and 6 bases at J, leaving 10 bases unmatched. The CDR3 length is 16 residues. CDR1 and CDR2 from the germline V gene are MNHNY and SVGAGI (reference sequence). CDR3 bases: TGTGCCAGCAGTTTCCAGCCGGGACAGGGGGCTGTCGAGCAGTACTTC. It encodes CASSFQPGQGAVEQYF.

The chain employs TRBV5-4 and TRBJ1-2; TRBD1 agrees at 9 bases. The CDR3 covers 15 residues. CDR1 is SGHNT, CDR2 YYREEE, per germline (reference sequence). V trimming: 4 bases; J trimming: 6 bases; junction bases outside the gene matches: 10. The CDR3: CASSLSRDRVNGYTF. The CDR3 nucleotides are TGTGCCAGCAGCCTATCCCGGGACAGGGTTAATGGCTACACCTTC.

The chain recombines TRBV11-1 with TRBJ2-1; 11 bases are a match to TRBD2. The CDR3 is 17 amino acids. Trimming at V came to 7 bases and at J to 4 bases, leaving 12 bases not matched to a gene. The V gene's germline CDR1 is SGHAT and CDR2 FQDESV (reference sequence). CDR3 sequence: CASTPRGLAVSYNEQFF. The CDR3 nucleotides read TGTGCCAGCACCCCCCGGGGACTAGCGGTATCATACAATGAGCAGTTCTTC.

This rearrangement joins TRBV28 to TRBJ1-1, with D maybe TRBD1 (6 bases). Deletions cut 6 bases from V and 4 bases from J, with 15 bases between. The CDR3 contains 14 residues. Germline V gives CDR1 MDHEN, CDR2 SYDVKM. For the CDR3, the DNA is TGTGCCAGCAGCCCCCGGGGGGCGGCCACTGAAGCTTTCTTT. This translates into CASSPRGAATEAFF. The full variable domain, with the rest looked up from reference TRBV28 and TRBJ1-1, is DVKVTQSSRYLVKRTGEKVFLECVQDMDHENMFWYRQDPGLGLRLIYFSYDVKMKEKGDIPEGYSVSREKKERFSLILESASTNQTSMYLCASSPRGAATEAFFGQGTRLTVV.

The V gene is TRBV5-5, the J gene TRBJ2-2; D is undetermined. The germline CDR1 and CDR2 sequences are SGHKS and YYEKEE (reference sequence). The CDR3 totals 13 residues. V gave up 5 bases and J gave up 6 bases, with 11 bases separating them. CDR3 DNA: TGTGCCAGCAGTTTTGACTTGGCCGGGGAGCTGTTTTTT. As protein: CASSFDLAGELFF.

V gene TRBV7-8 combines with J gene TRBJ1-5, with TRBD1 as a possible D gene (5 bases). Trimming shortened V by 2 bases and J by 1 base, and 21 bases separated the two germline ends. Germline V gene data show CDR1 as SGHVS and CDR2 as FQNEAQ. The CDR3 is 19 amino acids. The DNA for the CDR3 is TGTGCCAGCAGCTTACAGGGAAGACGATATATTTGGAGCAATCAGCCCCAGCATTTT. Its protein is CASSLQGRRYIWSNQPQHF.

The rearrangement uses TRBV5-6 and TRBJ2-5, with 7 positions matching TRBD1. Germline trimming cut 3 bases from V and 5 bases from J; bases unmatched to any gene: 13. This CDR3 contains 16 residues. CDR1 SGHDT and CDR2 YYEEEE come from the germline V gene. The CDR3 DNA reads TGTGCCAGCAGCTACTCCGGGACAGTACTTTCGGAGACCCAGTACTTC. It translates to CASSYSGTVLSETQYF.

The chain uses TRBV29-1 and TRBJ2-5; 7 nucleotides match TRBD1. Trimming removed 7 bases from V and 4 bases from J; junction bases left unmatched: 18. Germline V gene data show CDR1 as SQVTM and CDR2 as ANQGSEA. The CDR3 has 16 residues. CDR3 loop: CSAKRQIQGFGETQYF. The DNA of the CDR3 is TGCAGCGCCAAAAGGCAAATACAGGGGTTCGGAGAGACCCAGTACTTC.

The chain is built from TRBV7-9 and TRBJ2-1; the match to TRBD1 covers 9 bases. The CDR3 runs 16 residues. Trimming cost V 5 bases and J 2 bases; bases outside gene matches: 7. Germline-derived CDR1 and CDR2 are SEHNR and FQNEAQ (reference sequence). CDR3 region: CASSTLQGATYNEQFF. The CDR3 nucleotides are TGTGCCAGCAGCACACTACAGGGGGCTACCTACAATGAGCAGTTCTTC.

The V and J genes are TRBV30 and TRBJ1-2, with a weak D call TRBD1 (5 bases). The germline V gene encodes CDR1 GTSNPN and CDR2 SVGIG (reference sequence). The CDR3 sequence is 13 residues long. V shed 5 bases and J shed 0 bases, with 10 bases lying between them. CDR3 bases: TGTGCCTGGGGGGCAGGAACTAACTATGGCTACACCTTC. As protein: CAWGAGTNYGYTF.

The chain employs TRBV9 and TRBJ2-3; the D is unclear. Germline V gives CDR1 SGDLS, CDR2 YYNGEE. The CDR3 loop spans 13 amino acids. The germline V and J ends were trimmed by 4 bases and 5 bases, with 11 bases remaining between them. The CDR3 loop is CASSPRRGDTQYF. The CDR3, as DNA: TGTGCCAGCAGCCCACGGCGAGGAGATACGCAGTATTTT.

CDR3 loop: CASSWGVGQRSYEQYF. CDR3 sequence (DNA): TGTGCCAGCAGCTGGGGGGTAGGACAACGCTCCTACGAGCAGTACTTC. The genes are TRBV5-6 and TRBJ2-7; possibly TRBD2 for D (6 bases). Germline V gene data show CDR1 as SGHDT and CDR2 as YYEEEE. V lost 3 bases and J lost 0, with 16 bases in between. There are 16 residues in the CDR3.

The V and J genes are TRBV4-2 and TRBJ2-7; D might be TRBD2 (5 bases). Germline V lookup: CDR1 LGHNA, CDR2 YNFKEQ. V was clipped by 0 bases and J by 6 bases, with 12 bases between them. This CDR3 is built from 14 residues. The CDR3 DNA reads as TGTGCCAGCAGCCAAGACGGGCTAGAGGGCGAGCAGTACTTC. Protein product: CASSQDGLEGEQYF.

This sequence joins TRBV6-1 and TRBJ2-5; 8 bases line up with TRBD2. The V gene's germline CDR1 is MNHNS and CDR2 SASEGT. The CDR3 has 13 amino acids. V lost 7 bases to trimming and J lost 5 bases; unmatched junction nucleotides: 6. The CDR3 DNA reads TGTGCCAGCACCTGGACTAGCTTGGAGACCCAGTACTTC. It is translated as CASTWTSLETQYF.

The chain is built from TRBV7-9 and TRBJ2-2, with no clear D. Per the germline V gene, CDR1 is SEHNR and CDR2 is FQNEAQ (reference sequence). The CDR3 is 16 residues long. V was cut by 5 bases and J by 3 bases, with 16 bases left in between. The CDR3 region is CASSPLGAEDTGELFF. Written as DNA, the CDR3 is TGTGCCAGCAGCCCGCTGGGCGCCGAAGACACCGGGGAGCTGTTTTTT.

The chain is built from TRBV19 and TRBJ2-7; weak D call: TRBD2 (5 bases). Germline CDR1 reads LNHDA; CDR2 reads SQIVND (reference sequence). The CDR3 runs 13 residues. The germline V and J ends were trimmed by 3 bases and 2 bases, with 8 bases remaining between them. The CDR3 region has the DNA TGTGCCAGTAGTATCGGGCGGGCCTACGAGCAGTACTTC. Protein: CASSIGRAYEQYF.